Included here is one TCR beta chain sequence, with context. Assay: immunoSEQ multiplex PCR; the TCRdb copy retains only in-frame clones and omits some. The table shows approximately 300,000 clones, with around 90% occurring only once. The source of the sample is a study of blood T cell repertoires in COVID-19. The sequence came from a woman in her forties or fifties with COVID-19, enrolled during active disease. The sample taken for sequencing was peripheral blood.

The CDR3, as DNA: TGTGCCAGCAGTTTAGACAGGCCTTGGGATGAGCAGTTCTTC. This encodes CASSLDRPWDEQFF. The gene calls are TRBV27 and TRBJ2-1; weak D call: TRBD1 (6 bases). Trimming left V 2 bases short and J 8 bases short, with 13 bases between. Germline CDR1 and CDR2: MNHEY and SMNVEV (reference sequence). The CDR3 has 14 residues.